The TCR beta chain under discussion was sequenced for a study of early T cells in non-severe SARS-CoV-2 infection. Study-level information: Sequencing of unsorted whole blood was done on bulk RNA, leaving chains unpaired.

Study-level findings and limits: Private and CD4 specificities were missed by VDJdb matching, skewed to anti-spike CD8.

There are a few counts of this clonotype. The antigen remains undetermined. V lost 0 bases and J lost 8, with 8 bases in between. Germline V gives CDR1 GTSNPN, CDR2 SVGIG (reference sequence). The CDR3 is made up of 12 amino acids. Individual cDNA molecules were tagged with unique molecular identifiers. MiXCR was run by TCRdb on the 5' RACE reads, yielding one entry per CDR3 protein. The table lists about 90,000 distinct CDR3 sequences, about 12% of them singletons. The V gene is TRBV30, the J gene TRBJ2-1; no firm D call. The source material was whole blood, sampled at baseline. The TCR sequence derives from an adult who was a healthcare worker with PCR-confirmed SARS-CoV-2 infection or an uninfected control (not recorded which). CDR3: CAWSVLPHEQFF. The CDR3 DNA reads as TGTGCCTGGAGTGTACTTCCCCATGAGCAGTTCTTC.